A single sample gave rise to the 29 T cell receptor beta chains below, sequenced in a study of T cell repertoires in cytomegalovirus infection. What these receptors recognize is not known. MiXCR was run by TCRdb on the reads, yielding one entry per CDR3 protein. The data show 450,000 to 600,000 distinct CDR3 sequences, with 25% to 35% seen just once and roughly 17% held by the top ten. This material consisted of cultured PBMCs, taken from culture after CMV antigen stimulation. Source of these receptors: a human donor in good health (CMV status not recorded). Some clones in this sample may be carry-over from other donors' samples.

The CDR3: CASSPAADSYGYTF. CDR3 nucleotide sequence: TGTGCCAGCAGCCCAGCGGCAGACAGCTATGGCTACACCTTC. V is TRBV7-9 and J is TRBJ1-2; the D gene is possibly TRBD1 (5 bases). The V gene lost 5 bases and the J gene lost 4 bases, with 14 bases spanning the gap. Germline V gene lookup returns CDR1 SEHNR and CDR2 FQNEAQ (reference sequence). The CDR3 loop spans 14 amino acids.

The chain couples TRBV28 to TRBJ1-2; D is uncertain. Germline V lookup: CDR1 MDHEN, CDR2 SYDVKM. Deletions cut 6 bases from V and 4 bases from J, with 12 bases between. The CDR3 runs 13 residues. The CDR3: CASRSPGLYGYTF. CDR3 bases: TGTGCCAGCAGATCCCCGGGCCTCTATGGCTACACCTTC.

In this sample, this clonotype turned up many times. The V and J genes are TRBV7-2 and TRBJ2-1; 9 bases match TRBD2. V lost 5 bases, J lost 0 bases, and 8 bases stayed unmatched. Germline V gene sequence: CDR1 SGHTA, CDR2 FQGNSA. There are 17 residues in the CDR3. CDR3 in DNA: TGTGCCAGCAGCCCCAGGGGTAGCGGGAGCTCCTACAATGAGCAGTTCTTC. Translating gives CASSPRGSGSSYNEQFF.

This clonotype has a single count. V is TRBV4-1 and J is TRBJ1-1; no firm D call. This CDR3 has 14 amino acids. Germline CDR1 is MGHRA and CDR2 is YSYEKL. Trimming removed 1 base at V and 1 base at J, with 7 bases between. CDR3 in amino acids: CASSQATQNTEAFF. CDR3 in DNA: TGCGCCAGCAGCCAAGCGACTCAGAACACTGAAGCTTTCTTT.

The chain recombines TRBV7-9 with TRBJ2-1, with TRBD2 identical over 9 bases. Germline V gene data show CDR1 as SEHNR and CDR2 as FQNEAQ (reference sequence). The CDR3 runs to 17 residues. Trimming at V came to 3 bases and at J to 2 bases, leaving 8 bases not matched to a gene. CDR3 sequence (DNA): TGTGCCAGCAGCTTTCTGGGCGGGAGGGCAACCTACAATGAGCAGTTCTTC. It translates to CASSFLGGRATYNEQFF.

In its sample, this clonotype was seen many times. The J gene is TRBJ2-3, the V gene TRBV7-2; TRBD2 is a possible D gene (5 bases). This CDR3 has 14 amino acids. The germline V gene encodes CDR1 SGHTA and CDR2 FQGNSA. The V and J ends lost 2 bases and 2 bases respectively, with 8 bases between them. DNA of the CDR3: TGTGCCAGCAGCTTATTAGCGTTCACAGATACGCAGTATTTT. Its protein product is CASSLLAFTDTQYF. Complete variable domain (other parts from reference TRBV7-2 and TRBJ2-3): GAGVSQSPSNKVTEKGKDVELRCDPISGHTALYWYRQSLGQGLEFLIYFQGNSAPDKSGLPSDRFSAERTGGSVSTLTIQRTQQEDSAVYLCASSLLAFTDTQYFGPGTRLTVL.

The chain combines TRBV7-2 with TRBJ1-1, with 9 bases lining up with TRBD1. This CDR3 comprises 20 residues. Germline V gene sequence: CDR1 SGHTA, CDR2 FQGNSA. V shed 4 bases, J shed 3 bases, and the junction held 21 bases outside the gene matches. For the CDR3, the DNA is TGTGCCAGCAGCTCGCGAGGTGAACAGGGGGCGCAGGTGAGGTACACTGAAGCTTTCTTT. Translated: CASSSRGEQGAQVRYTEAFF.

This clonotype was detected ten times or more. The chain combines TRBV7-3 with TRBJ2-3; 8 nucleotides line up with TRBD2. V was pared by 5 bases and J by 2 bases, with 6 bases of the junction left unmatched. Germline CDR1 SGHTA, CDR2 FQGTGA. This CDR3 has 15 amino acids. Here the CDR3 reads CASSTAGAYTDTQYF. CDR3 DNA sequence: TGTGCCAGCAGCACAGCGGGAGCGTACACAGATACGCAGTATTTT. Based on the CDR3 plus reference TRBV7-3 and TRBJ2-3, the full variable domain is GAGVSQTPSNKVTEKGKYVELRCDPISGHTALYWYRQSLGQGPEFLIYFQGTGAADDSGLPNDRFFAVRPEGSVSTLKIQRTERGDSAVYLCASSTAGAYTDTQYFGPGTRLTVL.

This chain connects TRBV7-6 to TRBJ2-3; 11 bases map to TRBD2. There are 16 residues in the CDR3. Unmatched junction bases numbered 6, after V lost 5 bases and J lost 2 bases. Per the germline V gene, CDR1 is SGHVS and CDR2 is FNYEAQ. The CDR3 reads CASSRTTSGNTDTQYF. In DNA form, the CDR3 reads TGTGCCAGCAGCAGAACGACTAGCGGGAACACAGATACGCAGTATTTT.

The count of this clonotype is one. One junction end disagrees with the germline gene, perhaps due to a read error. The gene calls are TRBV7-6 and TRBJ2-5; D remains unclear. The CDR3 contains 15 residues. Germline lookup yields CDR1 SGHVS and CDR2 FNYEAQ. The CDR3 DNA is TGTGCCAGCAGCTTAGCCACGACTTCTCAAGCGACCCAGTACTTC. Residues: CASSLATTSQATQYF.

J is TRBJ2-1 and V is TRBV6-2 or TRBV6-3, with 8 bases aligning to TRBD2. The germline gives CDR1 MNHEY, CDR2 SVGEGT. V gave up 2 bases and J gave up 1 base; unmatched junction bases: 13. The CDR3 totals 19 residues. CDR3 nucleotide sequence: TGTGCCAGCAGTTACACAAAAGTTTCTAGCGGGCGGTCCTACAATGAGCAGTTCTTC. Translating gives CASSYTKVSSGRSYNEQFF.

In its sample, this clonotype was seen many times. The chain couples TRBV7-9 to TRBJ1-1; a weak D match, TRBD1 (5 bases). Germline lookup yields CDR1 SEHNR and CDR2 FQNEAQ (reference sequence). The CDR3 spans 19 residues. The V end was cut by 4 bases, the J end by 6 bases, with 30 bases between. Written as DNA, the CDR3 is TGTGCCAGCAGCTGGCTGGGGGTGTTGTTGGGGCCCCCAGGCGCTGAAGCTTTCTTT. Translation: CASSWLGVLLGPPGAEAFF. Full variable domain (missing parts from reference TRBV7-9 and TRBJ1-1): DTGVSQNPRHKITKRGQNVTFRCDPISEHNRLYWYRQTLGQGPEFLTYFQNEAQLEKSRLLSDRFSAERPKGSFSTLEIQRTEQGDSAMYLCASSWLGVLLGPPGAEAFFGQGTRLTVV.

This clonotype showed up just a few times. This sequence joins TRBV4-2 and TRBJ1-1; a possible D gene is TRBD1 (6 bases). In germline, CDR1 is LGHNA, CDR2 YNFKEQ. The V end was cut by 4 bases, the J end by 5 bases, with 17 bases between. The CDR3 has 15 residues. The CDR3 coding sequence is TGTGCCAGCAGCCCGGAAGGGGGGCGAGGAACTGAAGCTTTCTTT. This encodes CASSPEGGRGTEAFF.

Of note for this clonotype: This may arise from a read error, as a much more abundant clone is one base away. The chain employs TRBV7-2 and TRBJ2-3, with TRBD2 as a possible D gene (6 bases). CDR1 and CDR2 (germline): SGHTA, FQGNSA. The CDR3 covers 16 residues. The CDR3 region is CASSLRNREITNTQYF. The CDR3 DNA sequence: TGTGCCAGCAGCTTACGTAACCGGGAGATCACAAATACGCAGTATTTT.

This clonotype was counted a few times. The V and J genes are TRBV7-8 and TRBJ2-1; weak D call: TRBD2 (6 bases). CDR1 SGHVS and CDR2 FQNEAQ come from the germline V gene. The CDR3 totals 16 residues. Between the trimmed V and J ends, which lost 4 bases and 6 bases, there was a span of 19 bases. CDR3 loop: CASSSATGLPVNEQFF. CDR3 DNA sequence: TGTGCCAGCAGCTCGGCAACGGGACTGCCCGTCAATGAGCAGTTCTTC.

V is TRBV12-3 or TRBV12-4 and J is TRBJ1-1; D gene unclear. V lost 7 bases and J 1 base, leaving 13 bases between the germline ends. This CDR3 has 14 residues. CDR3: CASIIAGPNTEAFF. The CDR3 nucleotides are TGTGCCAGCATAATAGCCGGCCCGAACACTGAAGCTTTCTTT.

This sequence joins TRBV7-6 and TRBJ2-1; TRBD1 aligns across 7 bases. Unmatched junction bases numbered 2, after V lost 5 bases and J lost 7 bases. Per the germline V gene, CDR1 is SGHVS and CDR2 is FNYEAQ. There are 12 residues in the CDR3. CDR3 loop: CASSVQGNEQFF. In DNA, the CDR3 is TGTGCCAGCAGCGTACAGGGGAATGAGCAGTTCTTC.

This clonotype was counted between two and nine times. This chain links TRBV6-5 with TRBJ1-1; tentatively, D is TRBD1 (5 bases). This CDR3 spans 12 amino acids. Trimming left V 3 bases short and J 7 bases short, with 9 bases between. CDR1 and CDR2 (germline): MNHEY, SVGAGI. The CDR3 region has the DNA TGTGCCAGCAGTTATCGGGACCGTGAAGCTTTCTTT. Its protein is CASSYRDREAFF.

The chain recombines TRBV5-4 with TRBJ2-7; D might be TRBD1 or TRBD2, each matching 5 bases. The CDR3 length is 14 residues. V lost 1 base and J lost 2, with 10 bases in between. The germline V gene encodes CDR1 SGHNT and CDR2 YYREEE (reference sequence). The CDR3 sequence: CASSLFGAPYEQYV. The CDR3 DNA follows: TGTGCCAGCAGCTTGTTCGGGGCCCCCTACGAGCAGTACGTC.

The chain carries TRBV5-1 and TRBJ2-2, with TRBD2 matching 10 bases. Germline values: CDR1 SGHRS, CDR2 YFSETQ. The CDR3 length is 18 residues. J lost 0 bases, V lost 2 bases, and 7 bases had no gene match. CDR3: CASSFPSGSLSNTGELFF. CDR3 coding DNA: TGCGCCAGCAGCTTTCCTAGCGGGAGCCTCTCGAACACCGGGGAGCTGTTTTTT.

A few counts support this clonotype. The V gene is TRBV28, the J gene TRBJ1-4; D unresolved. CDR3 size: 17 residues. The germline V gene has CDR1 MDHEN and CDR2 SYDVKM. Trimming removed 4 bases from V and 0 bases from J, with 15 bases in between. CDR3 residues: CASSSNHGDSTNEKLFF. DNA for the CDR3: TGTGCCAGCAGTTCGAACCACGGGGATTCAACTAATGAAAAACTGTTTTTT.

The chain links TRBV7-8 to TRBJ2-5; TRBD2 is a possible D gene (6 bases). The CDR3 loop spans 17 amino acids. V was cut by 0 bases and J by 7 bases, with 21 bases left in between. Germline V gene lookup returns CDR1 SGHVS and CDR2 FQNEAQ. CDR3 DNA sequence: TGTGCCAGCAGCTTAGCGCGGGGCCAGGAAGCCCGTGTGACCCAGTACTTC. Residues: CASSLARGQEARVTQYF.

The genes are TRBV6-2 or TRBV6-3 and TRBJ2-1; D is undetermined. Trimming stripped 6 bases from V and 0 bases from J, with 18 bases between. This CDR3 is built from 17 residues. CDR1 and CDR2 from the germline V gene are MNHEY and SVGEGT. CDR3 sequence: CASSFAVGMGSYNEQFF. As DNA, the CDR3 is TGTGCCAGCAGCTTCGCTGTAGGAATGGGCTCCTACAATGAGCAGTTCTTC.

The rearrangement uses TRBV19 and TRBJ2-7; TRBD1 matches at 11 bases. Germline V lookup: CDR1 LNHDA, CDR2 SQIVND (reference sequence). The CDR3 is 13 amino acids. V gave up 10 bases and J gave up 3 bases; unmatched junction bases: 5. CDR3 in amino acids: CATHGTGGYEQYF. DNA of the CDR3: TGTGCCACTCATGGGACAGGGGGCTACGAGCAGTACTTC.

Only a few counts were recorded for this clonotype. The CDR3 coding sequence is TGTGCCTGGAGTGTACCTAGTAGCAATCAGCCCCAGCATTTT. It codes for CAWSVPSSNQPQHF. This chain connects TRBV30 to TRBJ1-5; D is uncertain. V dropped 0 bases and J dropped 0 bases, with 6 bases sitting between them. The CDR3 totals 14 residues. Germline CDR1 is GTSNPN and CDR2 is SVGIG (reference sequence). Combining the CDR3 with reference TRBV30 and TRBJ1-5 gives the whole variable domain SQTIHQWPATLVQPVGSPLSLECTVEGTSNPNLYWYRQAAGRGLQLLFYSVGIGQISSEVPQNLSASRPQDRQFILSSKKLLLSDSGFYLCAWSVPSSNQPQHFGDGTRLSIL.

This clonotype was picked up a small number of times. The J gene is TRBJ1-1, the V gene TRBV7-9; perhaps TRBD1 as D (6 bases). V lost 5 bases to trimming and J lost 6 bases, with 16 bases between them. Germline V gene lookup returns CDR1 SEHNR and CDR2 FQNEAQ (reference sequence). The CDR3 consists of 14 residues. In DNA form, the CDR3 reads TGTGCCAGCAGCAAACCGGGCGGGGGCCCTGAAGCTTTCTTT. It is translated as CASSKPGGGPEAFF.

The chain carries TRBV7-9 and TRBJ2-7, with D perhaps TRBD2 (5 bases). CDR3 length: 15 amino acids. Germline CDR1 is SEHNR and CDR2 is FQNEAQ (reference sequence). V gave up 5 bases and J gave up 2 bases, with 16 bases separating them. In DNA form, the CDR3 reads TGTGCCAGCAGCCCCCGGACTGTAAGGGCCTACGAGCAGTACTTC. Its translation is CASSPRTVRAYEQYF. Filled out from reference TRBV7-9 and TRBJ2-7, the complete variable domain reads DTGVSQNPRHKITKRGQNVTFRCDPISEHNRLYWYRQTLGQGPEFLTYFQNEAQLEKSRLLSDRFSAERPKGSFSTLEIQRTEQGDSAMYLCASSPRTVRAYEQYFGPGTRLTVT.

This CDR3 reads CASSYFGTEGHNEQFF. CDR3 DNA sequence: TGTGCCAGCAGTTATTTTGGGACAGAAGGTCACAATGAGCAGTTCTTC. The chain is built from TRBV6-5 and TRBJ2-1; 7 bases are shared with TRBD1. The junction had 10 bases not matched to a gene; V was cut back by 3 bases and J by 5 bases. CDR1 is MNHEY and CDR2 is SVGAGI in the germline V gene. CDR3 length: 16 residues.

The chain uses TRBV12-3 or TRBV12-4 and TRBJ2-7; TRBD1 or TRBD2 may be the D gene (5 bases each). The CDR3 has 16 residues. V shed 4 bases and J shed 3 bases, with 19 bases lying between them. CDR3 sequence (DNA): TGTGCCAGCAGTTCTGACCGGGGCTTCCCTTTCTACGAGCAGTACTTC. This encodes CASSSDRGFPFYEQYF.